This is a list of T cell receptor beta chains from one sample in a study of vaccination and CD4 T cells after COVID-19. Their recognized antigens are unknown. TCRdb reprocessed the PCR reads with MiXCR, giving one entry per CDR3 protein. In the table there are around 5,000 distinct CDR3 sequences, roughly 78% of which are singletons. Sequencing was carried out using CD4+ T cells from blood, cultured in vitro. These receptors were collected from a human donor who had recovered from COVID-19. The CDR3 runs from the conserved cysteine through the conserved F or W. The D gene is left open where the match is weak. Not every row has a clone size; where given, it reads once, few, many or a size class.

CDR3 | DNA | V | D | J | length | size
CASSEGGLRETQYF | TGTGCCAGCAGTGAGGGGGGTCTGCGGGAGACCCAGTACTTC | TRBV6-1 | NA | TRBJ2-5 | 14 | NA
CASSLAGWNTEAFF | TGTGCCAGCAGCTTAGCCGGATGGAACACTGAAGCTTTCTTT | TRBV7-2 | NA | TRBJ1-1 | 14 | NA
CSARDRVATNTGELFF | TGCAGTGCTAGAGATAGGGTTGCTACGAACACCGGGGAGCTGTTTTTT | TRBV20-1 | NA | TRBJ2-2 | 16 | NA
CASSSAINLSSYEQYF | TGTGCCAGCAGCTCGGCTATTAATTTAAGCTCCTACGAGCAGTACTTC | TRBV21-1 | NA | TRBJ2-7 | 16 | NA
CASSPEGGAYEQYF | TGTGCCAGCAGCCCAGAGGGGGGGGCCTACGAGCAGTACTTC | TRBV7-3 | NA | TRBJ2-7 | 14 | NA
CASSPGTGTGETQYF | TGTGCCAGCAGCCCCGGGACAGGGACGGGGGAGACCCAGTACTTC | TRBV27 | TRBD1 | TRBJ2-5 | 15 | NA
CASSEGLQETQYF | TGTGCCAGCAGTGAGGGGCTACAAGAGACCCAGTACTTC | TRBV7-2 | NA | TRBJ2-5 | 13 | NA
CASSRDRGQVYGYTF | TGTGCCAGCTCACGGGACAGGGGGCAAGTCTATGGCTACACCTTC | TRBV18 | TRBD1 | TRBJ1-2 | 15 | NA
CSARDGQGHLKAQHF | TGCAGTGCTAGAGATGGACAGGGACACCTTAAGGCCCAGCATTTT | TRBV20-1 | TRBD1 | TRBJ1-5 | 15 | NA
CASGDRYTEAFF | TGTGCCAGCGGTGACAGGTACACTGAAGCTTTCTTT | TRBV12-3/TRBV12-4 | NA | TRBJ1-1 | 12 | NA
CATSDMRAGGAWVQYF | TGTGCCACCAGTGATATGAGAGCGGGGGGGGCTTGGGTGCAGTATTTT | TRBV24-1 | TRBD2 | TRBJ2-3 | 16 | NA
CSGEARTNYGYTF | TGCAGTGGGGAGGCCAGGACTAACTATGGCTACACCTTC | TRBV20-1 | NA | TRBJ1-2 | 13 | large
CASRLSPGLAGKYTQYF | TGTGCCAGCAGGTTGTCCCCGGGACTAGCGGGGAAGTATACGCAGTATTTT | TRBV28 | TRBD2 | TRBJ2-3 | 17 | NA
CASSKGQTFDEQYF | TGTGCCAGCAGTAAGGGACAGACCTTCGACGAGCAGTACTTC | TRBV6-1 | TRBD1 | TRBJ2-7 | 14 | NA
CASSLHRANEQYF | TGTGCCAGCAGTTTGCACAGGGCTAACGAGCAGTACTTC | TRBV12-3/TRBV12-4 | NA | TRBJ2-7 | 13 | NA
CASTDSGTNYEQYF | TGTGCCAGCACCGATAGCGGGACTAACTACGAGCAGTACTTC | TRBV2 | TRBD2 | TRBJ2-7 | 14 | NA